This T cell receptor (beta chain) was identified in a study of OX40 agonist ivuxolimab in advanced cancers. Some background on the complete study: The costimulatory receptor OX40 (CD134) was targeted by ivuxolimab, a fully human IgG2 agonistic monoclonal antibody. Of the approximately 50 dose-escalation patients, hepatocellular carcinoma was present in around 20, melanoma in around 15, renal cell carcinoma in 9 and head and neck cancer in 9. Prior anti-PD-1, anti-PD-L1 or anti-CTLA-4 therapy was permitted, and 40% of dose-escalation patients had received checkpoint inhibitors. Partial responses occurred in three dose-escalation patients, of whom one had hepatocellular carcinoma and two had cutaneous melanoma. Peripheral TCRbeta sequencing was intended to test whether TCR sequence diversity was altered and clonal T-cell expansion was caused by ivuxolimab. In the dose-escalation cohort, 82.7% of patients were male, and the mean age was roughly 60 years, with a range of about 23 to 85. Intravenous ivuxolimab was administered to patients every 2 weeks at six dose levels: 0.01, 0.1, 0.3, 1.5, 3 and 10 mg/kg. The paper covers the monotherapy dose-escalation part of the phase I ivuxolimab trial, which included N of about 50 patients. Overall results and qualifications from the work: After ivuxolimab, expanded clones were on average more numerous among CD8+ T cells than among CD4+ T cells. Low levels of normalized T-cell clonal expansion were also seen in some patients who did not respond. At doses of 0.1 to 3.0 mg/kg, clonal expansion of both CD4+ and CD8+ T cells in blood was seen between baseline and week 6. The antigen specificity of the clonally expanded peripheral T cells was not determined. In partial responders in the 0.1-3.0 mg/kg groups, normalized peripheral clonal expansion was found to be among the lowest, especially among CD8+ T cells.

The trial excluded patients who had a history of autoimmune disease or who were on systemic immunosuppression. In every dose cohort, peripheral blood was drawn for TCR sequencing at baseline, cycle 4 day 1, and cycle 7 day 1. Samples were obtained from an open-label, multicenter, first-in-human phase I dose-escalation trial of ivuxolimab. Adults with locally advanced or metastatic melanoma, renal cell, hepatocellular, or head and neck squamous cell carcinoma were enrolled in the trial. CD4+ and CD8+ T cells were sorted separately from peripheral blood before TCR sequencing. The V end gives up 5 bases and the J end 4 bases, leaving 7 bases in the junction not matched to a gene. In the germline V gene (reference sequence), CDR1 corresponds to LNHDA and CDR2 to SQIVND. There are 15 amino acids in the CDR3, from cysteine to phenylalanine inclusive. Only CDR3 DNA remains: 45 bases, in frame from the first base.

In the case of this clone: No antigen is known for it. No much larger clonotype is one base removed from it; base qualities were not supplied.

To sequence the TCRbeta CDR3 region, genomic DNA was isolated from the sorted cells. The immunoSEQ Assay was used to sequence the TCRbeta CDR3 regions. TCRdb holds this immuneACCESS table with in-frame rearrangements only. Some clones are missing; in checked studies, unresolved V genes explain under half, and the rest has no known cause. The sample includes tens of thousands of clones, with less than 90% observed a single time. Clones ranked in the top ten supply 0.95% to 1.3% of the sample. The TCR sequence derives from an adult with an advanced solid tumor such as melanoma, head and neck, liver or kidney cancer. The sequence joins TRBV19 to TRBJ2-2; the central 7 bases match TRBD2. The material sequenced was CD4+ or CD8+ T cells sorted from blood, taken in a trial of the OX40 agonist ivuxolimab. The CDR3: CASSPASGATGELFF. The sequence in DNA is TGTGCCAGTAGTCCCGCTAGCGGCGCCACCGGGGAGCTGTTTTTT.